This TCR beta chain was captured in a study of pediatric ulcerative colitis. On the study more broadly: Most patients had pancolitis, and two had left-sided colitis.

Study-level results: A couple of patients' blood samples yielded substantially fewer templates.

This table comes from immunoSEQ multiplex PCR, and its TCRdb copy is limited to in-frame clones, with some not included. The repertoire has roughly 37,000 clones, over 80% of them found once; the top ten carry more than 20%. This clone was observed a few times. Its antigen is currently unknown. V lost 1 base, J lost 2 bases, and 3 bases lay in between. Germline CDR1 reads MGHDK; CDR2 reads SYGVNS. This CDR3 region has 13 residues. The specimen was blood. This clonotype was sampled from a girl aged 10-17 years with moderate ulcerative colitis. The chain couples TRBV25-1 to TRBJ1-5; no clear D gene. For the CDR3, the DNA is TGTGCCAGCAGTGAATCTGGCAATCAGCCCCAGCATTTT. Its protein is CASSESGNQPQHF.